The 2 T cell receptor beta chains given below trace back to one sample, sequenced in a study of blood T cell repertoires in COVID-19. Repertoires were generated with immunoSEQ multiplex PCR, while TCRdb's copy carries only in-frame clones and drops some. The sample includes 45,000 to 60,000 clones, around 89% seen only once; the top ten take over 1.5%. Sequenced sample: peripheral blood. The receptor set was obtained from a man in his 60s with acute or convalescent COVID-19.

The chain employs TRBV18 and TRBJ1-4; possible D gene TRBD1, 6 bases. Trimming cost V 2 bases and J 5 bases, with 18 bases left between them. The CDR3 totals 17 residues. Germline CDR1 KGHSH, CDR2 LQKENI. The DNA for the CDR3 is TGTGCCAGCTCACCAATTGTACGGGACACGGGAAATGAAAAACTGTTTTTT. Translating gives CASSPIVRDTGNEKLFF.

The V call is TRBV24-1, the J call TRBJ2-3; TRBD2 agrees at 8 bases. V trimming: 1 base; J trimming: 0 bases; junction bases outside the gene matches: 2. Per germline, CDR1 KGHDR and CDR2 SFDVKD. The CDR3 is made up of 16 amino acids. CDR3 residues: CATSDFTGGSTDTQYF. In DNA form, the CDR3 reads TGTGCCACCAGTGATTTCACGGGGGGGAGCACAGATACGCAGTATTTT.